This TCR beta chain was sequenced during a study of OX40 agonist ivuxolimab in advanced cancers. TCRdb keeps only in-frame clones here, not all; method: immunoSEQ multiplex PCR. The data contain some 50,000 clones, roughly 77% of them singletons. V dropped 0 bases and J dropped 10; count of bases not matched to a gene: 11. The CDR3 consists of 16 residues. Looked up from germline, CDR1 is SGDLS and CDR2 is YYNGEE. This rearrangement joins TRBV9 to TRBJ2-1; 9 nucleotides line up with TRBD2. This material consisted of CD4+ or CD8+ T cells sorted from blood, taken in a trial of the OX40 agonist ivuxolimab. The source of this sequence is an adult with an advanced solid tumor such as melanoma, head and neck, liver or kidney cancer. The CDR3 region has the DNA TGTGCCAGCAGCGTAGCCATTGTGGCGGGGGGGAGAGAGCAGTTCTTC. Residues: CASSVAIVAGGREQFF. Variable domain in full (rest from reference TRBV9 and TRBJ2-1): DSGVTQTPKHLITATGQRVTLRCSPRSGDLSVYWYQQSLDQGLQFLIQYYNGEERAKGNILERFSAQQFPDLHSELNLSSLELGDSALYFCASSVAIVAGGREQFFGPGTRLTVL.